Listed below are T cell receptor beta chains from one sample, sequenced in a study of blood T cell repertoires in COVID-19. Sequenced by immunoSEQ multiplex PCR; TCRdb stores in-frame clones only, minus some. This table holds approximately 270,000 clones, about 91% found once. Sequenced sample: PBMCs or T cells enriched from blood (not recorded which). All receptors derive from a man in his forties who had been exposed to COVID-19. Each CDR3 is given with its conserved first and last residue. Each record gives: V gene, J gene, D gene, clone size, CDR3 DNA, CDR3 protein. The D gene is left open where the match is weak. The listing skips clone size in some rows; elsewhere it reads once, few, many or a size class.

V: TRBV2; J: TRBJ1-3; D: TRBD1; size: NA; DNA: TGTGCCAGCAGCACAGGGGAAGGAAACACCATATATTTT; CDR3: CASSTGEGNTIYF
V: TRBV30; J: TRBJ1-5; D: TRBD1; size: NA; DNA: TGTGCCTGGAGTCACGGCGGGACAGGGGATAATCAGCCCCAGCATTTT; CDR3: CAWSHGGTGDNQPQHF
V: TRBV28; J: TRBJ2-2; D: TRBD2; size: NA; DNA: TGTGCCAGCAAACAGTTGGGGAGACTAGCGTTTACCGGGGAGCTGTTTTTT; CDR3: CASKQLGRLAFTGELFF
V: TRBV15; J: TRBJ1-5; D: TRBD1; size: NA; DNA: TGTGCCACCAGCAGAATGGGACAGGGGAGAGGTCAGCCCCAGCATTTT; CDR3: CATSRMGQGRGQPQHF
V: TRBV28; J: TRBJ2-7; D: NA; size: NA; DNA: TGTGCCAGCACCAACCCGAGGGGGTCCGGGGTCTACGAGCAGTACTTC; CDR3: CASTNPRGSGVYEQYF
V: TRBV2; J: TRBJ2-7; D: NA; size: once; DNA: TGTGCCAGCAGTGTAACGCAGGCTTCCTACGAGCAGTACTTC; CDR3: CASSVTQASYEQYF
V: TRBV9; J: TRBJ2-3; D: NA; size: NA; DNA: TGTGCCAGCAGCGTAGGGGCCCTCCTATTCACAGATACGCAGTATTTT; CDR3: CASSVGALLFTDTQYF
V: TRBV3-1/TRBV3-2; J: TRBJ2-7; D: TRBD1; size: NA; DNA: TGTGCCAGCAGCCAGACAGGGGCCTTTCACGAGCAGTACTTC; CDR3: CASSQTGAFHEQYF
V: TRBV7-3; J: TRBJ2-2; D: TRBD1; size: NA; DNA: TGTGCCAGCAGCTTATACGGGACAGGGAGTGGCGGGGAGCTGTTTTTT; CDR3: CASSLYGTGSGGELFF
V: TRBV28; J: TRBJ1-4; D: NA; size: few; DNA: TGTGCCAGCAGTTTAGGGGGAGGCAGACTGGGTGAAAAACTGTTTTTT; CDR3: CASSLGGGRLGEKLFF
V: TRBV6-6; J: TRBJ1-1; D: NA; size: NA; DNA: TGTGCCAGCAGCCTAACAGAGAACACTGAAGCTTTCTTT; CDR3: CASSLTENTEAFF
V: TRBV27; J: TRBJ1-2; D: NA; size: NA; DNA: TGTGCCAGCAGACCACCTGCGGGGCGTTCTGGCTACACCTTC; CDR3: CASRPPAGRSGYTF
V: TRBV28; J: TRBJ2-1; D: TRBD2; size: NA; DNA: TGTGCCAGCAGTACCACTAGCGGGAGGGCCGTATACTATGAGCAGTTCTTC; CDR3: CASSTTSGRAVYYEQFF
V: TRBV11-2; J: TRBJ1-1; D: NA; size: NA; DNA: TGTGCCAGCAGCTTAGGGGGCAAAGACACTGAAGCTTTCTTT; CDR3: CASSLGGKDTEAFF
V: TRBV7-2; J: TRBJ2-5; D: NA; size: once; DNA: TGTGCCAGCAGCTCCGGGGAGTACCAAGAGACCCAGTACTTC; CDR3: CASSSGEYQETQYF
V: TRBV3-1/TRBV3-2; J: TRBJ2-2; D: TRBD1; size: NA; DNA: TGTGCCAGCAGCGCATCCGGGACAGGGGGCAACACCGGGGAGCTGTTTTTT; CDR3: CASSASGTGGNTGELFF
V: TRBV7-9; J: TRBJ2-7; D: TRBD1; size: NA; DNA: TGTGCCAGCAGCTCCTTTACCGGGACAGGGGGTTTCGAGCAGTACTTC; CDR3: CASSSFTGTGGFEQYF
V: TRBV3-1/TRBV3-2; J: TRBJ1-1; D: NA; size: NA; DNA: TGTGCCAGCAGCCCGAGGGTGGGCACTGAAGCTTTCTTT; CDR3: CASSPRVGTEAFF
V: TRBV6-5; J: TRBJ1-2; D: TRBD1; size: NA; DNA: TGTGCCAGCAGCTACGACAGGGTTAAGGGCTACACCTTC; CDR3: CASSYDRVKGYTF
V: TRBV4-3; J: TRBJ1-1; D: NA; size: NA; DNA: TGCGCCAGCAGCCAAGATTCGTTGCCAGATCAAGCTTTCTTT; CDR3: CASSQDSLPDQAFF
V: TRBV7-9; J: TRBJ2-7; D: TRBD2; size: NA; DNA: TGTGCCAGCAGCTTCGAGGGGCGGGAGGGGACCTACGAGCAGTACTTC; CDR3: CASSFEGREGTYEQYF
V: TRBV4-3; J: TRBJ2-7; D: NA; size: NA; DNA: TGCGCCAGCAGCCAAGATACTGCCTACGAGCAGTACTTC; CDR3: CASSQDTAYEQYF
V: TRBV11-2; J: TRBJ2-2; D: NA; size: NA; DNA: TGTGCCACCCAGCGGAGCCTGGTCGGGGAGCTGTTTTTT; CDR3: CATQRSLVGELFF
V: TRBV4-1; J: TRBJ2-7; D: NA; size: NA; DNA: TGCGCCAGCAGCTTACGAGCGGAACCAGAATCCTACGAGCAGTACTTC; CDR3: CASSLRAEPESYEQYF
V: TRBV4-3; J: TRBJ1-4; D: NA; size: NA; DNA: TGCGCCAGCAGCCCCTCGAGGGCCACTAATGAAAAACTGTTTTTT; CDR3: CASSPSRATNEKLFF
V: TRBV29-1; J: TRBJ1-2; D: TRBD1; size: NA; DNA: TGCAGCGTTGAAAGGACAGGGTCTGTTGGAAGAGATGGCTACACCTTC; CDR3: CSVERTGSVGRDGYTF
V: TRBV4-2; J: TRBJ2-4; D: TRBD2; size: NA; DNA: TGTGCCAGCAGCCAAGATCCCGCGGGAGCTCTTAAAAACATTCAGTACTTC; CDR3: CASSQDPAGALKNIQYF
V: TRBV18; J: TRBJ2-1; D: NA; size: NA; DNA: TGTGCCAGCATCAGATCGAAAGCGGAAGAGCAGTTCTTC; CDR3: CASIRSKAEEQFF
V: TRBV7-9; J: TRBJ2-5; D: TRBD2; size: few; DNA: TGTGCCAGCAACGACTTAGCGGGACGAGAGACCCAGTACTTC; CDR3: CASNDLAGRETQYF
V: TRBV3-1/TRBV3-2; J: TRBJ2-6; D: NA; size: NA; DNA: TGTGCCAGCAGCCCCTATGCGGCCAACGTCCTGACTTTC; CDR3: CASSPYAANVLTF
V: TRBV7-3; J: TRBJ2-1; D: TRBD1; size: NA; DNA: TGTGCCAGCAGCCCAAGGGACAGGAGCTCCTACAATGAGCAGTTCTTC; CDR3: CASSPRDRSSYNEQFF
V: TRBV5-1; J: TRBJ2-2; D: NA; size: NA; DNA: TGCGCCAGCAGCTTGGGACAGACGAACACCGGGGAGCTGTTTTTT; CDR3: CASSLGQTNTGELFF
V: TRBV5-1; J: TRBJ1-6; D: NA; size: NA; DNA: TGCGCCAGCAGCTTAAACAACCCTTCACCCCTCCACTTT; CDR3: CASSLNNPSPLHF
V: TRBV13; J: TRBJ1-4; D: TRBD1; size: NA; DNA: TGTGCCAGCAGCCCACAGACAGGGGATGGAAAACTGTTTTTT; CDR3: CASSPQTGDGKLFF
V: TRBV28; J: TRBJ1-5; D: TRBD1; size: NA; DNA: TGTGCCAGCAGTTTGGACAGGGAGGATCAGCCCCAGCATTTT; CDR3: CASSLDREDQPQHF
V: TRBV10-3; J: TRBJ1-6; D: TRBD1; size: NA; DNA: TGTGCCATTCAAGGACAGGGCGATTCACCCCTCCACTTT; CDR3: CAIQGQGDSPLHF
V: TRBV7-3; J: TRBJ2-1; D: NA; size: NA; DNA: TGTGCCAGCAGCCCAACTAGTTTTCCATACGATGAGCAGTTCTTC; CDR3: CASSPTSFPYDEQFF
V: TRBV3-1/TRBV3-2; J: TRBJ1-6; D: NA; size: once; DNA: TGTGCCAGCAGCGGCAGGGGATCACCCCTCCACTTT; CDR3: CASSGRGSPLHF
V: TRBV30; J: TRBJ2-7; D: NA; size: NA; DNA: TGTGCCTGGAGTTCAAGAACCGGAACGACATCAGGGGACTACGAGCAGTACTTC; CDR3: CAWSSRTGTTSGDYEQYF
V: TRBV30; J: TRBJ1-2; D: NA; size: NA; DNA: TGTGCCTGGAGGCCCAAACAGGAGGGCGGCTATGGCTACACCTTC; CDR3: CAWRPKQEGGYGYTF
V: TRBV4-1; J: TRBJ2-3; D: TRBD2; size: NA; DNA: TGCGCCAGCAGCCTCCTAGCGGGACCAGATACGCAGTATTTT; CDR3: CASSLLAGPDTQYF
V: TRBV24-1; J: TRBJ2-1; D: TRBD2; size: once; DNA: TGTGCCACCAGTGATGAGACTAGCGGCTCCTACAATGAGCAGTTCTTC; CDR3: CATSDETSGSYNEQFF
V: TRBV28; J: TRBJ2-7; D: NA; size: NA; DNA: TGTGCCAGCACCACTCAGGGCTCCAGCTACGAGCAGTACTTC; CDR3: CASTTQGSSYEQYF
V: TRBV9; J: TRBJ2-3; D: NA; size: once; DNA: TGTGCCAGCAGCGTAGGGCCAGCGGTAAGCACAGATACGCAGTATTTT; CDR3: CASSVGPAVSTDTQYF
V: TRBV6-5; J: TRBJ2-2; D: TRBD1; size: once; DNA: TGTGCCAGCACCACCCCGACAGGGAGCACCGGGGAGCTGTTTTTT; CDR3: CASTTPTGSTGELFF
V: TRBV6-5; J: TRBJ2-7; D: TRBD2; size: once; DNA: TGTGCCACGGATCCGTGGCGGGAGTTGGACGAGCAGTACTTC; CDR3: CATDPWRELDEQYF
V: TRBV28; J: TRBJ2-7; D: NA; size: NA; DNA: TGTGCCAGCAGACCCGAAGCCTTTCCCCACGAGCAGTACTTC; CDR3: CASRPEAFPHEQYF
V: TRBV24-1; J: TRBJ2-1; D: TRBD2; size: NA; DNA: TGTGCCACCAGTGATGGGGGGGGGAACAATGAGCAGTTCTTC; CDR3: CATSDGGGNNEQFF
V: TRBV7-3; J: TRBJ2-3; D: TRBD2; size: few; DNA: TGTGCCAGCAGCCCAGCTGGCTGGGAGGGCCGCACAGATACGCAGTATTTT; CDR3: CASSPAGWEGRTDTQYF
V: TRBV6-2/TRBV6-3; J: TRBJ2-7; D: TRBD2; size: NA; DNA: TGTGCCAGCAGTTACCCGAATCGACTAGCGGGAGTACGCGACGAGCAGTACTTC; CDR3: CASSYPNRLAGVRDEQYF
V: TRBV30; J: TRBJ1-3; D: NA; size: NA; DNA: TGTGCCTGGAGGTCTTTGAGGGTGTCTTCACCTGGAAACACCATATATTTT; CDR3: CAWRSLRVSSPGNTIYF